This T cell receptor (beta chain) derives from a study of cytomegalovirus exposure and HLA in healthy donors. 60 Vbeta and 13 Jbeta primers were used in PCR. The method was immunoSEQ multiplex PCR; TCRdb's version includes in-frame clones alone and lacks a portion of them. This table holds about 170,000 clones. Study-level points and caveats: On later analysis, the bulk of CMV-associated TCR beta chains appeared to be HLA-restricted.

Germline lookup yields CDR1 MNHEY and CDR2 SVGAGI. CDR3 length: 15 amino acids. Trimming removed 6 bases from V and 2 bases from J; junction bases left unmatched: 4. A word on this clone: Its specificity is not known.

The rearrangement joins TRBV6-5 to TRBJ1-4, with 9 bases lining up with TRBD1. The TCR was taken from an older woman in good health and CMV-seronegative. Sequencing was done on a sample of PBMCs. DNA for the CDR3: TGTGCCAGCAGGACAGGGGGGCGGACTAATGAAAAACTGTTTTTT. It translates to CASRTGGRTNEKLFF.